This T cell receptor beta chain originates from a study of control samples from healthy donors and cancer patients. Measured with immunoSEQ multiplex PCR; TCRdb has only the in-frame clones, and not every one. In the table there are 100,000 to 150,000 clones, approximately 84% of which are singletons. CDR1 and CDR2 from the germline V gene are SGHRS and YFSETQ. V shed 4 bases and J 3 bases; nucleotides not matched to a gene: 9. This CDR3 comprises 15 residues. The chain has TRBV5-1 and TRBJ1-1; 7 bases match TRBD1. The clonotype was recovered from a man aged 18 to 30 in good health. Sequencing was done on a sample of blood. CDR3 loop: CASSHLDRVDTEAFF. CDR3 in DNA: TGCGCCAGCAGCCATCTAGACAGGGTCGACACTGAAGCTTTCTTT.